The rows below give T cell receptor beta chains drawn from one sample of a study of graft-versus-host responses after intestinal transplantation. For these receptors, no antigen is known. Data came from immunoSEQ multiplex PCR; TCRdb stores just in-frame clones and leaves some out. The sample includes about 110,000 clones, around nine tenths of them seen just once. The sample was unstimulated CD4+ T cells sorted from spleen or lymph node cells, taken before transplant. The source is a human donor who was the organ donor for an intestinal transplant. Both conserved end residues are part of each CDR3. A D gene is named only where the DNA matches it firmly. Rows may omit the clone size; those that give it use once, few, many or a size class.

j_call: TRBJ2-2
d_call: .
v_call: TRBV18
clone_size: .
cdr3_aa: CASSPIRQNTGELFF
cdr3_nt: TGTGCCAGCTCACCGATAAGACAGAACACCGGGGAGCTGTTTTTT

j_call: TRBJ2-3
d_call: TRBD2
v_call: TRBV4-1
clone_size: once
cdr3_aa: CASSQGLAGVLADTQYF
cdr3_nt: TGCGCCAGCAGCCAAGGGCTAGCGGGAGTCCTCGCAGATACGCAGTATTTT

j_call: TRBJ2-7
d_call: .
v_call: TRBV6-5
clone_size: .
cdr3_aa: CASRRAAGTYEQYF
cdr3_nt: TGTGCCAGCAGACGGGCCGCTGGAACCTACGAGCAGTACTTC

j_call: TRBJ2-5
d_call: .
v_call: TRBV5-1
clone_size: .
cdr3_aa: CASSSRTGKETQYF
cdr3_nt: TGCGCCAGCAGCTCCCGGACTGGAAAAGAGACCCAGTACTTC

j_call: TRBJ2-1
d_call: TRBD2
v_call: TRBV28
clone_size: .
cdr3_aa: CASRGTRWFF
cdr3_nt: TGTGCCAGCAGAGGGACTAGATGGTTCTTC

j_call: TRBJ1-1
d_call: .
v_call: TRBV5-1
clone_size: few
cdr3_aa: CASGNRAANTEAFF
cdr3_nt: TGCGCCAGCGGCAACAGGGCGGCGAACACTGAAGCTTTCTTT

j_call: TRBJ1-2
d_call: TRBD1
v_call: TRBV19
clone_size: .
cdr3_aa: CASRSPGGSGYTF
cdr3_nt: TGTGCCAGTAGAAGCCCAGGGGGAAGCGGCTACACCTTC

j_call: TRBJ2-7
d_call: TRBD2
v_call: TRBV7-8
clone_size: .
cdr3_aa: CASSPRTSVPTSYEQYF
cdr3_nt: TGTGCCAGCAGCCCCAGGACTAGCGTACCTACATCCTACGAGCAGTACTTC

j_call: TRBJ2-7
d_call: .
v_call: TRBV28
clone_size: .
cdr3_aa: CASSPVGQRAYEQYF
cdr3_nt: TGTGCCAGCAGCCCCGTAGGGCAGCGAGCCTACGAGCAGTACTTC

j_call: TRBJ2-7
d_call: TRBD1
v_call: TRBV7-2
clone_size: .
cdr3_aa: CASSLAGQGVYEQYF
cdr3_nt: TGTGCCAGCAGCTTAGCAGGACAGGGTGTATACGAGCAGTACTTC

j_call: TRBJ1-4
d_call: TRBD1
v_call: TRBV5-1
clone_size: .
cdr3_aa: CASSLAQGAREKLFF
cdr3_nt: TGCGCCAGCAGCTTGGCTCAGGGGGCGCGAGAAAAACTGTTTTTT

j_call: TRBJ1-1
d_call: .
v_call: TRBV11-3
clone_size: .
cdr3_aa: CASSLGTNTEAFF
cdr3_nt: TGTGCCAGCAGCTTAGGCACGAACACTGAAGCTTTCTTT

j_call: TRBJ1-6
d_call: .
v_call: TRBV30
clone_size: .
cdr3_aa: CAWSGQVGNSPLHF
cdr3_nt: TGTGCCTGGAGCGGTCAGGTGGGCAATTCACCCCTCCACTTT

j_call: TRBJ2-3
d_call: TRBD2
v_call: TRBV30
clone_size: .
cdr3_aa: CAWSPGLAGAEIPTDTQYF
cdr3_nt: TGTGCCTGGAGTCCCGGACTAGCGGGAGCTGAGATCCCCACAGATACGCAGTATTTT

j_call: TRBJ1-1
d_call: .
v_call: TRBV6-1
clone_size: .
cdr3_aa: CASSSPPGGLAEAFF
cdr3_nt: TGTGCCAGCAGTTCCCCCCCCGGGGGGTTAGCTGAAGCTTTCTTT

j_call: TRBJ2-5
d_call: .
v_call: TRBV15
clone_size: .
cdr3_aa: CATSDERALASQRAQYF
cdr3_nt: TGTGCCACCAGCGACGAAAGGGCGCTAGCGTCCCAGAGGGCCCAGTACTTC

j_call: TRBJ1-1
d_call: .
v_call: TRBV11-2
clone_size: .
cdr3_aa: CASSLQGNTEAFF
cdr3_nt: TGTGCCAGCAGCTTACAGGGGAACACTGAAGCTTTCTTT

j_call: TRBJ2-2
d_call: .
v_call: TRBV2
clone_size: .
cdr3_aa: CASRISGNTGELFF
cdr3_nt: TGTGCCAGCAGGATTAGCGGGAACACCGGGGAGCTGTTTTTT

j_call: TRBJ2-7
d_call: TRBD1
v_call: TRBV19
clone_size: once
cdr3_aa: CASRPWDRLYEQYF
cdr3_nt: TGTGCCAGTAGGCCTTGGGACAGGCTCTACGAGCAGTACTTC

j_call: TRBJ2-7
d_call: .
v_call: TRBV6-1
clone_size: once
cdr3_aa: CASSFPLGEQYF
cdr3_nt: TGTGCCAGCAGTTTTCCCCTGGGCGAGCAGTACTTC

j_call: TRBJ2-1
d_call: TRBD2
v_call: TRBV11-2
clone_size: .
cdr3_aa: CASSLDGTSNLGQFF
cdr3_nt: TGTGCCAGCAGCTTAGACGGGACTAGTAATCTAGGGCAGTTCTTC

j_call: TRBJ1-2
d_call: .
v_call: TRBV23-1
clone_size: .
cdr3_aa: CASTVQDGYTF
cdr3_nt: TGCGCCAGCACCGTACAGGATGGCTACACCTTC